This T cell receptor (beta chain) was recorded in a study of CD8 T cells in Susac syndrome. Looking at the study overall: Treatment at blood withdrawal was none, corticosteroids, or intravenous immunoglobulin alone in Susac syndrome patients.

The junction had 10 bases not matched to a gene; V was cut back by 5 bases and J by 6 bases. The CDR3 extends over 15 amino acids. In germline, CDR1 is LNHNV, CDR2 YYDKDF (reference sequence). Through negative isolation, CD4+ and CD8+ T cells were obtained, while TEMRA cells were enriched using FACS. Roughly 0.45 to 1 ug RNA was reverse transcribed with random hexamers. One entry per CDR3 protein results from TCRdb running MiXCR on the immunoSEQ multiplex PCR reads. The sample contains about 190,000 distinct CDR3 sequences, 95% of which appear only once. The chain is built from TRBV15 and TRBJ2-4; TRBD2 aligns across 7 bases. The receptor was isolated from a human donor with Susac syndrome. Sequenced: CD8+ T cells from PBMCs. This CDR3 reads CATSGQRGSGNIQYF. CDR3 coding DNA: TGTGCCACCAGCGGCCAGCGGGGTAGCGGAAACATTCAGTACTTC.